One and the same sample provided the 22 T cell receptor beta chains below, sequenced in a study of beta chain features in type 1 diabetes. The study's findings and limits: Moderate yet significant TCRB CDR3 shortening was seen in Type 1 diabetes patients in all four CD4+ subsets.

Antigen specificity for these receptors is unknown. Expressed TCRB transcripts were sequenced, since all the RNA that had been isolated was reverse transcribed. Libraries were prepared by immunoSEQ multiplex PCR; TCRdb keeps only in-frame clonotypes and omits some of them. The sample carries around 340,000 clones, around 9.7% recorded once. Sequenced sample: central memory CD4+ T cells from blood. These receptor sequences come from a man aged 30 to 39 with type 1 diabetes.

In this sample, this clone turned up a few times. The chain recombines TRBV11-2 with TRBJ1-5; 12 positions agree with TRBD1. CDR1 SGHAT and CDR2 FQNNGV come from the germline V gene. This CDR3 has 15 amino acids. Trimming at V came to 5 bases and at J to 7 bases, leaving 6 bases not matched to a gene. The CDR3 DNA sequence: TGTGCCAGCAGCCCGGGACAGGGGGCAAACCAGCCCCAGCATTTT. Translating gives CASSPGQGANQPQHF.

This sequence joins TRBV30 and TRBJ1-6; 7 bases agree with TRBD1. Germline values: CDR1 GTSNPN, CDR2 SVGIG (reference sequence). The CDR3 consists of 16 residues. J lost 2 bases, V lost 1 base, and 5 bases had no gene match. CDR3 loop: CAWSGRQGAYNSPLHF. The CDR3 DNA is TGTGCCTGGAGTGGCCGGCAGGGGGCCTATAATTCACCCCTCCACTTT.

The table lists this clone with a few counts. This chain's CDR3 is CASSAISSGGNTIYF. The DNA for the CDR3 is TGTGCCAGCAGTGCCATCAGCAGCGGTGGAAACACCATATATTTT. This chain uses TRBV6-1 with TRBJ1-3; no clear D gene. Looked up from germline, CDR1 is MNHNS and CDR2 is SASEGT. V shed 4 bases and J shed 3 bases, with 13 bases lying between them. The CDR3 covers 15 residues.

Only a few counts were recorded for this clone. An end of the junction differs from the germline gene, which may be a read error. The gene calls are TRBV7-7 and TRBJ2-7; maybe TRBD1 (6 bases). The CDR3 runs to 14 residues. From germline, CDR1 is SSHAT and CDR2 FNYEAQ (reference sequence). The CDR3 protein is CASSLKQGPYEQYF. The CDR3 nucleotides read TGTGCTAGCAGCTTAAAACAGGGCCCCTACGAGCAGTACTTC. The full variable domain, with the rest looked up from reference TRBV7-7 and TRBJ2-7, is GAGVSQSPRYKVTKRGQDVTLRCDPISSHATLYWYQQALGQGPEFLTYFNYEAQPDKSGLPSDRFSAERPEGSISTLTIQRTEQRDSAMYRCASSLKQGPYEQYFGPGTRLTVT.

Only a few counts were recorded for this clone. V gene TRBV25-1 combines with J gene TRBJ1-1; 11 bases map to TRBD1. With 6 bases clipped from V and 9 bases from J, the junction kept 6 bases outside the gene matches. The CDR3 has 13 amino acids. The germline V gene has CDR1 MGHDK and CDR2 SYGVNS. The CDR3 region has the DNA TGTGCCAGCAGCTCCACGGACAGGGGGCAAGCTTTCTTT. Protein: CASSSTDRGQAFF.

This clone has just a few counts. As DNA, the CDR3 is TGCGCCAGCAGCGGGGCGGTTTTTGATACGCAGTATTTT. Encoded protein: CASSGAVFDTQYF. This sequence joins TRBV4-3 and TRBJ2-3; D is perhaps TRBD1 (5 bases). This CDR3 comprises 13 residues. CDR1 and CDR2 (germline): LGHNA, YSLEER. V was shortened by 5 bases and J by 6 bases, with 12 bases between the two germline ends.

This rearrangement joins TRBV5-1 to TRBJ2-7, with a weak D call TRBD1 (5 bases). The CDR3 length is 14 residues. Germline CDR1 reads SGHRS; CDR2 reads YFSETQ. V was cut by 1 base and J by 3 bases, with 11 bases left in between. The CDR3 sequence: CASSLQGSVYEQYF. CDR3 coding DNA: TGCGCCAGCAGCTTGCAGGGCAGCGTCTACGAGCAGTACTTC.

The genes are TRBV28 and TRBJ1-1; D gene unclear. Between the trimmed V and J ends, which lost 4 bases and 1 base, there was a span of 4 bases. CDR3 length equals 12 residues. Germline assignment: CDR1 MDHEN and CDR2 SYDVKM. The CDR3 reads CASSYTNTEAFF. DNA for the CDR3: TGTGCCAGCAGTTATACGAACACTGAAGCTTTCTTT.

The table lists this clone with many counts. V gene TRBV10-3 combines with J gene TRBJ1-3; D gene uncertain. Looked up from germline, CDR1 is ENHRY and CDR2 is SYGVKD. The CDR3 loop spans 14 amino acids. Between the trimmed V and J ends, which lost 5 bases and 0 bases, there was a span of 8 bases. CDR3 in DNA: TGTGCCATCAGTCCGGGGAACTCTGGAAACACCATATATTTT. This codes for CAISPGNSGNTIYF.

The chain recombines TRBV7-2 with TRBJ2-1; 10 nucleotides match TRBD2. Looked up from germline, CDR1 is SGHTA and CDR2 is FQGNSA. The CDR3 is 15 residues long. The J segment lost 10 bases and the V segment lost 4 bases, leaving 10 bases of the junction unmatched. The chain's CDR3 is CASSSLAGDLREQFF. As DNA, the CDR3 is TGTGCCAGCAGCTCGCTAGCGGGGGACCTTAGGGAGCAGTTCTTC. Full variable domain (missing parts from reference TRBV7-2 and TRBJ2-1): GAGVSQSPSNKVTEKGKDVELRCDPISGHTALYWYRQSLGQGLEFLIYFQGNSAPDKSGLPSDRFSAERTGGSVSTLTIQRTQQEDSAVYLCASSSLAGDLREQFFGPGTRLTVL.

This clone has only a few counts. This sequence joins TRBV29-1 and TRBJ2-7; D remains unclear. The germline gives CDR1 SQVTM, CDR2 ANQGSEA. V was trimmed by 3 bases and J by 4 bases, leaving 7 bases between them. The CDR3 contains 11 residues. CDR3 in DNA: TGCAGCGTTGACTACCAGTACGAGCAGTACTTC. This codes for CSVDYQYEQYF.

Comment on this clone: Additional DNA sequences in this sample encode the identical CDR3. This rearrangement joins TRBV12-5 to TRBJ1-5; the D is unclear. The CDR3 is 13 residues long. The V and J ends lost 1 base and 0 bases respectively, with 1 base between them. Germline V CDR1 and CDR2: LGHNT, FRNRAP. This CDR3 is CASGLDSNQPQHF. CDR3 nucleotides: TGTGCTAGTGGTTTGGATAGCAATCAGCCCCAGCATTTT.

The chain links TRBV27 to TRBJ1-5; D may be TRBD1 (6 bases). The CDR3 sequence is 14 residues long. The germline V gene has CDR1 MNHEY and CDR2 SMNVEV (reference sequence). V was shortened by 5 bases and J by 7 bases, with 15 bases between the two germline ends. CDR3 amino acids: CASSPQGSGQPQHF. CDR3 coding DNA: TGTGCCAGCAGTCCGCAGGGGAGCGGGCAGCCCCAGCATTTT.

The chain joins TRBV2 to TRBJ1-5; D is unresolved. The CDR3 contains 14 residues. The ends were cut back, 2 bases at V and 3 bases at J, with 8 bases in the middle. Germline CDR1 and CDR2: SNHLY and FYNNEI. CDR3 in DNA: TGTGCCAGCAGTGAACTAGCTTCCAATCAGCCCCAGCATTTT. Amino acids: CASSELASNQPQHF. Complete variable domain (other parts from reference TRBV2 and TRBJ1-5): EPEVTQTPSHQVTQMGQEVILRCVPISNHLYFYWYRQILGQKVEFLVSFYNNEISEKSEIFDDQFSVERPDGSNFTLKIRSTKLEDSAMYFCASSELASNQPQHFGDGTRLSIL.

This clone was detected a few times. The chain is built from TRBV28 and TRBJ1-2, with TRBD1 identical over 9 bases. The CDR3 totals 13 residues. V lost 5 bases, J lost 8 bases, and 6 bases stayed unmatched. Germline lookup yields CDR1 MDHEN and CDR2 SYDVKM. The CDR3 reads CASSGGQGRGYTF. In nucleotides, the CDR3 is TGTGCCAGCAGTGGTGGACAGGGGCGAGGCTACACCTTC.

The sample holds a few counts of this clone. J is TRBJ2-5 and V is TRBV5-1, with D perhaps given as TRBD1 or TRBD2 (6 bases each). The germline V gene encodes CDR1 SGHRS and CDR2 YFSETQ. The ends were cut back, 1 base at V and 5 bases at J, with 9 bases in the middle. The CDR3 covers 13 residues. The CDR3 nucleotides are TGCGCCAGCAGCTTGCAGGGGACTGAGACCCAGTACTTC. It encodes CASSLQGTETQYF.

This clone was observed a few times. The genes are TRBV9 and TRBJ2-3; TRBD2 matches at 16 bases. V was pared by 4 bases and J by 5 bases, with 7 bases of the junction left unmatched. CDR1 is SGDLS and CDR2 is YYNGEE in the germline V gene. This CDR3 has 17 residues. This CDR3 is CASSSGTSGGAGDTQYF. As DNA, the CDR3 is TGTGCCAGCAGCTCCGGGACTAGCGGGGGGGCCGGAGATACGCAGTATTTT.

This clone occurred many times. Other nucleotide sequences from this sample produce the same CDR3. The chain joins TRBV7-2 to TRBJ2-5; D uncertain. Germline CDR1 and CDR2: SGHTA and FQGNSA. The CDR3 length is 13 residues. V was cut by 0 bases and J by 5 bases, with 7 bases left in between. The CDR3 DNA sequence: TGTGCCAGCAGCTTAGCTCTCCGCGAGACCCAGTACTTC. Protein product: CASSLALRETQYF.

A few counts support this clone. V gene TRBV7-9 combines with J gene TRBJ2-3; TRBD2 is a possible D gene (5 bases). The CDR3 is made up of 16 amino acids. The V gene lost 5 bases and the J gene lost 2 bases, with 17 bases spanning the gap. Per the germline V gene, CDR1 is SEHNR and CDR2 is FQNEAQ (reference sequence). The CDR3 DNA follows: TGTGCCAGCAGCCAATCCCCGGACTGGAACACAGATACGCAGTATTTT. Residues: CASSQSPDWNTDTQYF.

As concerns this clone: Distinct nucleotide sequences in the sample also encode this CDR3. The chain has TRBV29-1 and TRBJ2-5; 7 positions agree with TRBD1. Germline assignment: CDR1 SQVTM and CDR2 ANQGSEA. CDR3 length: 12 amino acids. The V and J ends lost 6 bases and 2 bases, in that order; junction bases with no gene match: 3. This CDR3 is CSVRQGQETQYF. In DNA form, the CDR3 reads TGCAGCGTGCGACAGGGACAAGAGACCCAGTACTTC. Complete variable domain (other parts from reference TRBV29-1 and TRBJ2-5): SAVISQKPSRDICQRGTSLTIQCQVDSQVTMMFWYRQQPGQSLTLIATANQGSEATYESGFVIDKFPISRPNLTFSTLTVSNMSPEDSSIYLCSVRQGQETQYFGPGTRLLVL.

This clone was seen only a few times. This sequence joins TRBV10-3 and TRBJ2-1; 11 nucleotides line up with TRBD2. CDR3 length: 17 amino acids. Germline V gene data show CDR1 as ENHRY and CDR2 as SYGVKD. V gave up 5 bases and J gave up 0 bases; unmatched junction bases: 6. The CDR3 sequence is CAISTSGGGSSYNEQFF. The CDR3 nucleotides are TGTGCCATCAGTACTAGCGGGGGTGGGAGCTCCTACAATGAGCAGTTCTTC.

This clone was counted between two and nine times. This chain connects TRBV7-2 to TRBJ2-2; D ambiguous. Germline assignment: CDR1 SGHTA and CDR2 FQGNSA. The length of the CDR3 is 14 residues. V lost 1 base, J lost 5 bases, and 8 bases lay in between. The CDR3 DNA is TGTGCCAGCAGCTTAGATCTTCAGACCGGGGAGCTGTTTTTT. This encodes CASSLDLQTGELFF.